Following are 8 T cell receptor beta chains from one sample sequenced in a study of blood T cell repertoires in COVID-19. The repertoire was sequenced with immunoSEQ multiplex PCR; TCRdb's copy has only in-frame clones and lacks some. Altogether about 110,000 clones are present, about 70% being singletons, with the ten largest covering approximately 8%. The sample was peripheral blood. Receptor source: a woman aged 60-75 years with acute or convalescent COVID-19.

The genes are TRBV19 and TRBJ2-1; 7 nucleotides agree with TRBD2. There are 16 residues in the CDR3. CDR1 and CDR2 from the germline V gene are LNHDA and SQIVND (reference sequence). The junction had 18 bases not matched to a gene; V was cut back by 7 bases and J by 9 bases. The CDR3 DNA reads TGTGCCAGTACCCCAACTGGGGAAGTGAGGACTAGTGAGCAGTTCTTC. It yields the protein CASTPTGEVRTSEQFF.

This clone was found many times. The V call is TRBV3-1 (or the pseudogene TRBV3-2), the J call TRBJ1-5, with 7 bases fitting TRBD1. This CDR3 has 15 residues. Trimming removed 9 bases from V and 2 bases from J; junction bases left unmatched: 10. Looked up from germline, CDR1 is LGHDT and CDR2 is YNNKEL (reference sequence). Written as DNA, the CDR3 is TGTGCCAGGGGAAGGTGGCAGGGGGGCAATCAGCCCCAGCATTTT. This codes for CARGRWQGGNQPQHF.

The V and J genes are TRBV24-1 and TRBJ2-7; D call uncertain. V gave up 3 bases and J gave up 2 bases, with 10 bases separating them. The CDR3 is 14 amino acids. Germline V gives CDR1 KGHDR, CDR2 SFDVKD. The CDR3 DNA reads as TGTGCCACCAGTGATCCCAGCGATCCCTACGAGCAGTACTTC. Translating it yields CATSDPSDPYEQYF.

The rearrangement joins TRBV29-1 to TRBJ1-1; D unclear. With 8 bases removed from V and 4 bases from J, the gap between germline ends came to 14 bases. This CDR3 is built from 12 residues. Germline V gene sequence: CDR1 SQVTM, CDR2 ANQGSEA. The CDR3 DNA reads TGCAGCTATCGGAGGGCTGCCACTGAAGCTTTCTTT. This gives the protein CSYRRAATEAFF.

The CDR3 DNA follows: TGTGCCAGCAGCGCTATGAGAACCATATCCCCAAACTATGGCTACACCTTC. Translated, it gives CASSAMRTISPNYGYTF. V and J are TRBV9 and TRBJ1-2; D not resolved. Trimming took 3 bases from V and 2 from J, leaving 20 bases between them. This CDR3 region has 17 residues. CDR1 is SGDLS, CDR2 YYNGEE, per germline. The full variable domain, completed using reference TRBV9 and TRBJ1-2, is DSGVTQTPKHLITATGQRVTLRCSPRSGDLSVYWYQQSLDQGLQFLIQYYNGEERAKGNILERFSAQQFPDLHSELNLSSLELGDSALYFCASSAMRTISPNYGYTFGSGTRLTVV.

The V gene is TRBV9, the J gene TRBJ2-2; TRBD2 is a possible D gene (7 bases). In germline, CDR1 is SGDLS, CDR2 YYNGEE. Trimming removed 4 bases at V and 0 bases at J, with 13 bases between. This CDR3 is built from 16 residues. DNA of the CDR3: TGTGCCAGCAGCCTTGGGGGGGGCCCGAACACCGGGGAGCTGTTTTTT. This encodes CASSLGGGPNTGELFF. Combining the CDR3 with reference TRBV9 and TRBJ2-2 gives the whole variable domain DSGVTQTPKHLITATGQRVTLRCSPRSGDLSVYWYQQSLDQGLQFLIQYYNGEERAKGNILERFSAQQFPDLHSELNLSSLELGDSALYFCASSLGGGPNTGELFFGEGSRLTVL.

V is TRBV6-5 and J is TRBJ1-1; 8 nucleotides align to TRBD1. The trim removed 5 bases at V and 6 bases at J, leaving 5 bases unmatched. The germline V gene encodes CDR1 MNHEY and CDR2 SVGAGI. The CDR3 consists of 13 residues. The CDR3 DNA follows: TGTGCCAGCAGTCCCCGGGACAGGTCTGAAGCTTTCTTT. Protein: CASSPRDRSEAFF.

V gene TRBV10-3 combines with J gene TRBJ1-1, with TRBD1 matching over 10 bases. CDR3 size: 14 residues. With V trimmed by 6 bases and J by 8 bases, 9 bases remained unmatched. Germline loops: CDR1 ENHRY, CDR2 SYGVKD. CDR3 nucleotides: TGTGCCATCAGGGACCGGGACAGGGGCCTGGAAGCTTTCTTT. Translated, it gives CAIRDRDRGLEAFF.